These 10 T cell receptor beta chains came from one sample sequenced in a study of technical replicates of blood from several donors. TCRdb keeps only in-frame clones here, not all; method: immunoSEQ multiplex PCR. The sample includes about 64,000 clones, approximately 86% of them seen just once. Sequenced: PBMCs. The origin of the receptors is a human donor in good health. Some clones in this sample may be carry-over from other donors' samples.

J is TRBJ1-2 and V is TRBV4-1; tentatively, D is TRBD1 (6 bases). Trimming removed 5 bases at V and 4 bases at J, with 14 bases between. The CDR3 has 14 residues. CDR1 MGHRA and CDR2 YSYEKL come from the germline V gene. CDR3 sequence: CASSNTRQVYGYTF. CDR3 DNA: TGCGCCAGCAGCAACACTCGACAGGTCTATGGCTACACCTTC.

The rearrangement joins TRBV10-3 to TRBJ1-1, with a weak D call TRBD1 (6 bases). CDR1 is ENHRY, CDR2 SYGVKD, per germline. The CDR3 contains 14 residues. Trimming left V 6 bases short and J 7 bases short, with 18 bases between. DNA of the CDR3: TGTGCCATCAGGACAGTGCCTCGAGGGGGTGAAGCTTTCTTT. Protein product: CAIRTVPRGGEAFF.

This clone came up a few times. The V and J genes are TRBV6-5 and TRBJ2-7, with a tentative D call TRBD2 (6 bases). CDR3 length: 16 residues. V was shortened by 0 bases and J by 5 bases, with 17 bases between the two germline ends. The V gene's germline CDR1 is MNHEY and CDR2 SVGAGI. CDR3 residues: CASSYSPGVGLNEQYF. CDR3 coding DNA: TGTGCCAGCAGTTACTCCCCGGGGGTGGGTTTGAACGAGCAGTACTTC.

The chain has TRBV28 and TRBJ1-1; the D is unclear. The CDR3 loop spans 12 amino acids. V was cut by 2 bases and J by 1 base, with 2 bases left in between. Looked up from germline, CDR1 is MDHEN and CDR2 is SYDVKM. The CDR3 sequence is CASSLQNTEAFF. CDR3 DNA sequence: TGTGCCAGCAGTTTACAGAACACTGAAGCTTTCTTT.

This rearrangement joins TRBV2 to TRBJ2-7, with D tentatively TRBD1 (6 bases). The germline V gene has CDR1 SNHLY and CDR2 FYNNEI. V was shortened by 6 bases and J by 1 base, with 13 bases between the two germline ends. CDR3 length: 14 amino acids. This CDR3 reads CASRIQGSSYEQYF. The CDR3 coding sequence is TGTGCCAGCAGGATACAGGGAAGTTCCTACGAGCAGTACTTC. Combining the CDR3 with reference TRBV2 and TRBJ2-7 gives the whole variable domain EPEVTQTPSHQVTQMGQEVILRCVPISNHLYFYWYRQILGQKVEFLVSFYNNEISEKSEIFDDQFSVERPDGSNFTLKIRSTKLEDSAMYFCASRIQGSSYEQYFGPGTRLTVT.

This clone was found once. The CDR3 here is CASSLAGTGLEEQFF. CDR3 sequence (DNA): TGTGCCAGCAGCTTAGCCGGGACAGGTTTGGAAGAGCAGTTCTTC. The chain carries TRBV7-2 and TRBJ2-1; 8 bases map to TRBD1. Germline V CDR1 and CDR2: SGHTA, FQGNSA. The CDR3 length is 15 residues. The trim removed 0 bases at V and 10 bases at J, leaving 8 bases unmatched.

The gene calls are TRBV6-5 and TRBJ2-4; TRBD1 is a possible D gene (6 bases). Germline V CDR1 and CDR2: MNHEY, SVGAGI. This CDR3 is 15 amino acids long. V was shortened by 5 bases and J by 0 bases, with 11 bases between the two germline ends. DNA of the CDR3: TGTGCCAGCAGTACAGGGTTTGGAGCCAAAAACATTCAGTACTTC. Its protein product is CASSTGFGAKNIQYF.

This sequence joins TRBV2 and TRBJ2-7; TRBD2 matches at 7 bases. CDR3 length: 12 amino acids. V was clipped by 8 bases and J by 3 bases; unmatched bases: 4. Germline V lookup: CDR1 SNHLY, CDR2 FYNNEI. The CDR3 DNA follows: TGTGCCAGCGATCCGGGGGGCTACGAGCAGTACTTC. Amino acids: CASDPGGYEQYF.

V usage is TRBV9 and J usage is TRBJ2-3, with a weak D call TRBD2 (5 bases). Looked up from germline, CDR1 is SGDLS and CDR2 is YYNGEE. Between the trimmed V and J ends, which lost 1 base and 2 bases, there was a span of 11 bases. The CDR3 has 15 residues. The CDR3 DNA sequence: TGTGCCAGCAGCGTATCTGAGGGATCCACAGATACGCAGTATTTT. Protein product: CASSVSEGSTDTQYF. Based on the CDR3 plus reference TRBV9 and TRBJ2-3, the full variable domain is DSGVTQTPKHLITATGQRVTLRCSPRSGDLSVYWYQQSLDQGLQFLIQYYNGEERAKGNILERFSAQQFPDLHSELNLSSLELGDSALYFCASSVSEGSTDTQYFGPGTRLTVL.

The V call is TRBV4-1, the J call TRBJ1-5, with D possibly being TRBD1 (5 bases). CDR1 is MGHRA and CDR2 is YSYEKL in the germline V gene. This CDR3 comprises 16 residues. The V gene lost 0 bases and the J gene lost 2 bases, with 11 bases spanning the gap. The CDR3 sequence is CASSQDYVRGNQPQHF. CDR3 DNA: TGCGCCAGCAGCCAAGACTATGTCAGGGGCAATCAGCCCCAGCATTTT.